Listed below are T cell receptor beta chains from one sample, sequenced in a study of OX40 agonist ivuxolimab in advanced cancers. The repertoire was sequenced with immunoSEQ multiplex PCR; TCRdb's copy has only in-frame clones and lacks some. The profile shows roughly 80,000 clones, around four fifths of them singletons. The sequences come from CD4+ or CD8+ T cells sorted from blood, collected in a trial of the OX40 agonist ivuxolimab. These TCRs come from an adult with an advanced solid tumor such as melanoma, head and neck, liver or kidney cancer. CDR3s include the opening cysteine and the closing phenylalanine or tryptophan. Fields, in order: D gene, J gene, clone size, V gene, CDR3 protein, CDR3 DNA. The D gene is left open where the match is weak. Clone size, where shown, is once, few, many, or a class for clones that have expanded.

.,TRBJ1-4,.,TRBV28,CASSTPPGVGREKLFF,TGTGCCAGCAGTACCCCCCCGGGGGTGGGACGTGAAAAACTGTTTTTT
.,TRBJ1-5,.,TRBV2,CASTSGGTNQPQHF,TGTGCCAGCACCAGCGGGGGGACCAATCAGCCCCAGCATTTT
.,TRBJ1-5,.,TRBV28,CASSLARQGQPQHF,TGTGCCAGCAGTTTAGCCCGGCAAGGTCAGCCCCAGCATTTT
TRBD2,TRBJ2-1,.,TRBV25-1,CASSDASGGGSYNEQFF,TGTGCCAGCAGTGATGCAAGCGGGGGGGGCTCCTACAATGAGCAGTTCTTC
.,TRBJ1-1,.,TRBV6-1,CASSPRGDTEAFF,TGTGCCAGCAGTCCCCGAGGTGACACTGAAGCTTTCTTT
TRBD1,TRBJ2-7,.,TRBV29-1,CSGQGIGSYEQYF,TGCAGCGGACAGGGTATTGGGTCTTACGAGCAGTACTTC
TRBD1,TRBJ2-3,.,TRBV5-1,CASQSTGITDTQYF,TGCGCCAGCCAGTCGACAGGGATAACAGATACGCAGTATTTT
.,TRBJ1-1,once,TRBV7-9,CASSLAPTEAFF,TGTGCCAGCAGCTTAGCCCCCACTGAAGCTTTCTTT
TRBD1,TRBJ1-3,.,TRBV28,CASSQGGLTYSGNTIYF,TGTGCCAGCAGTCAGGGGGGGTTAACCTACTCTGGAAACACCATATATTTT
TRBD2,TRBJ2-2,.,TRBV10-3,CAISDTSGGLNTGELFF,TGTGCCATCAGTGACACTAGCGGGGGCCTGAACACCGGGGAGCTGTTTTTT
TRBD1,TRBJ1-5,.,TRBV2,CASSTRGAYSNQPQHF,TGTGCCAGCAGTACCAGGGGGGCTTATAGCAATCAGCCCCAGCATTTT
.,TRBJ1-1,.,TRBV6-5,CASSSSANTEAFF,TGTGCCAGCAGTAGTTCTGCGAACACTGAAGCTTTCTTT
TRBD1,TRBJ2-2,.,TRBV2,CASKVGQGVTGELFF,TGTGCCTCTAAGGTGGGGCAGGGGGTCACCGGGGAGCTGTTTTTT
.,TRBJ1-3,.,TRBV5-1,CASSLGTGNTIYF,TGCGCCAGCAGCTTGGGGACTGGAAACACCATATATTTT
.,TRBJ1-2,.,TRBV28,CASSLPGGTSYGYTF,TGTGCCAGCAGTTTACCGGGGGGAACTTCCTATGGCTACACCTTC
.,TRBJ2-5,.,TRBV6-1,CASSESGGNPGWTQYF,TGTGCCAGCAGTGAAAGTGGGGGCAACCCGGGGTGGACCCAGTACTTC
.,TRBJ1-5,.,TRBV18,CASSLQGNQPQHF,TGTGCCAGCTCACTTCAGGGCAATCAGCCCCAGCATTTT
.,TRBJ1-3,.,TRBV6-6,CASWGRKVSGNTIYF,TGTGCCAGTTGGGGTCGGAAAGTCTCTGGAAACACCATATATTTT
.,TRBJ2-1,.,TRBV2,CASSHRWQFF,TGTGCCAGCAGTCACAGGTGGCAGTTCTTC
.,TRBJ1-5,.,TRBV5-3,CARSQGLPINQPQHF,TGTGCCAGAAGCCAGGGACTCCCCATAAATCAGCCCCAGCATTTT
.,TRBJ1-2,once,TRBV19,CASSGRTLSASYTF,TGTGCCAGTTCCGGAAGGACCCTGTCCGCGAGCTACACCTTC
.,TRBJ1-1,.,TRBV6-4,CASSDSGRGNTEAFF,TGTGCCAGCAGTGACTCTGGCAGGGGGAACACTGAAGCTTTCTTT
TRBD1,TRBJ2-1,.,TRBV5-4,CASSLGGQAASSYNEQFF,TGTGCCAGCAGCTTGGGGGGACAGGCGGCAAGCTCCTACAATGAGCAGTTCTTC
TRBD1,TRBJ2-6,.,TRBV28,CASSSVPGQGSSSGANVLTF,TGTGCCAGCAGTTCCGTCCCGGGACAGGGGTCCTCCTCTGGGGCCAACGTCCTGACTTTC
TRBD1,TRBJ2-3,.,TRBV7-2,CASSFYRGGTDTQYF,TGTGCCAGCAGCTTCTACAGGGGGGGCACAGATACGCAGTATTTT
.,TRBJ1-6,.,TRBV14,CASSQGRENSPLHF,TGTGCCAGCAGCCAAGGCCGGGAAAATTCACCCCTCCACTTT
.,TRBJ1-1,once,TRBV29-1,CSVLDSTNTEAFF,TGCAGCGTTTTGGACAGTACGAACACTGAAGCTTTCTTT
.,TRBJ1-2,.,TRBV4-1,CASSRLPPGYGYTF,TGCGCCAGCAGCCGCTTGCCCCCCGGTTATGGCTACACCTTC
.,TRBJ1-4,few,TRBV5-1,CASSIQGESEKLFF,TGCGCCAGCAGCATACAGGGAGAGAGTGAAAAACTGTTTTTT
TRBD1,TRBJ2-1,.,TRBV5-4,CASSITRDSNEQFF,TGTGCCAGCAGCATAACCCGGGACAGCAATGAGCAGTTCTTC
.,TRBJ1-3,.,TRBV5-1,CASSADGNSGNTIYF,TGCGCCAGCAGCGCAGACGGAAACTCTGGAAACACCATATATTTT
.,TRBJ1-3,.,TRBV11-2,CASSQNTGSGNTIYF,TGTGCCAGCAGCCAAAACACAGGGTCTGGAAACACCATATATTTT
TRBD1,TRBJ2-7,few,TRBV27,CASSFLQGARYEQYF,TGTGCCAGCAGTTTTTTACAGGGGGCGCGGTACGAGCAGTACTTC
.,TRBJ2-5,.,TRBV5-5,CASRPVGRQETQYF,TGTGCCAGCAGACCCGTTGGTCGGCAAGAGACCCAGTACTTC
TRBD1,TRBJ2-7,.,TRBV18,CASSPEGGGFYEQYF,TGTGCCAGCTCACCGGAAGGGGGCGGTTTTTACGAGCAGTACTTC
.,TRBJ1-1,.,TRBV2,CASKAGFTEAFF,TGTGCCAGCAAAGCGGGGTTCACTGAAGCTTTCTTT
.,TRBJ1-2,.,TRBV14,CASSQGNRNYGYTF,TGTGCCAGCAGCCAAGGGAACAGGAACTATGGCTACACCTTC
.,TRBJ1-4,once,TRBV4-2,CASSQVDSGEKLFF,TGTGCCAGCAGCCAAGTGGACAGTGGTGAAAAACTGTTTTTT
TRBD2,TRBJ2-1,.,TRBV7-2,CASSLVAGAGNEQFF,TGTGCCAGCAGCTTAGTAGCGGGGGCTGGCAATGAGCAGTTCTTC
TRBD1,TRBJ2-7,.,TRBV6-5,CASSYTTGGGYEQYF,TGTGCCAGCAGTTATACGACAGGGGGAGGCTACGAGCAGTACTTC
TRBD1,TRBJ1-1,.,TRBV5-4,CASSLIGQGATEAFF,TGTGCCAGCAGCTTAATCGGACAGGGGGCCACTGAAGCTTTCTTT
.,TRBJ1-4,.,TRBV4-2,CASSQRLYEKLFF,TGTGCCAGCAGCCAAAGATTGTATGAAAAACTGTTTTTT
.,TRBJ2-1,.,TRBV5-1,CASSSAMAGSSNEQFF,TGCGCCAGCAGCTCGGCAATGGCAGGGAGCAGCAATGAGCAGTTCTTC
.,TRBJ1-1,.,TRBV11-3,CASSFRQGMYTEAFF,TGTGCCAGCAGCTTCCGCCAGGGGATGTACACTGAAGCTTTCTTT
.,TRBJ1-5,.,TRBV21-1,CASSLPRDRTNQPQHF,TGTGCCAGCAGCCTACCTCGGGACAGGACAAATCAGCCCCAGCATTTT
TRBD2,TRBJ2-1,.,TRBV19,CASSISRGGPSNEQFF,TGTGCCAGTAGTATTTCACGGGGGGGGCCCTCCAATGAGCAGTTCTTC
.,TRBJ1-2,once,TRBV4-1,CASSQETPARYGYTF,TGCGCCAGCAGCCAAGAGACACCGGCCCGCTATGGCTACACCTTC
.,TRBJ1-2,.,TRBV9,CASSVPNYGYTF,TGTGCCAGCAGCGTCCCGAACTATGGCTACACCTTC
TRBD1,TRBJ1-2,.,TRBV20-1,CSRQGFNGYTF,TGCAGTAGACAGGGGTTTAATGGCTACACCTTC
TRBD1,TRBJ1-3,.,TRBV6-5,CASRRDRGVNTIYF,TGTGCCAGCCGCCGGGACAGGGGTGTCAACACCATATATTTT
.,TRBJ1-5,.,TRBV15,CATSRDKGFNQPQHF,TGTGCCACCAGCAGAGACAAGGGTTTTAATCAGCCCCAGCATTTT
TRBD1,TRBJ1-2,.,TRBV28,CASSLLGTGYGYTF,TGTGCCAGCAGTTTGCTCGGGACAGGGTACGGCTACACCTTC
.,TRBJ1-5,.,TRBV19,CASSIVSFQPQHF,TGTGCCAGTAGTATAGTTAGTTTTCAGCCCCAGCATTTT
.,TRBJ2-6,.,TRBV5-1,CASSLRQANSGANVLTF,TGCGCCAGCAGCTTGAGGCAGGCCAACTCTGGGGCCAACGTCCTGACTTTC
.,TRBJ1-2,.,TRBV2,CASSDIIGGYTF,TGTGCCAGCAGTGACATTATCGGGGGCTACACCTTC
TRBD1,TRBJ1-2,.,TRBV7-2,CASSILQGKYGYTF,TGTGCCAGCAGCATTTTACAGGGGAAGTATGGCTACACCTTC